Reported below is one T cell receptor (beta chain). Its target is not known. This sample was included in a study of OX40 agonist ivuxolimab in advanced cancers. Study in general: Patient treatment consisted of intravenous ivuxolimab administration every 2 weeks at 0.01 to 10 mg/kg.

Blood samples were obtained at baseline, cycle 4 day 1, and cycle 7 day 1. Generated by immunoSEQ multiplex PCR, the TCRdb table keeps only in-frame clones and is missing some. The sample records tens of thousands of clones, roughly nine tenths being singletons. Findings of the study overall: People who partly responded at 0.1-3.0 mg/kg had some of the least clonal expansion seen. Normalized T-cell clonal expansion was also low in some nonresponders.

The CDR3 is 18 amino acids. Germline CDR1 and CDR2: SGHDT and YYEEEE. After removal of 4 bases from V and 6 bases from J, the junction contained 15 bases not matched to a gene. This chain uses TRBV5-6 with TRBJ2-1; 11 nucleotides agree with TRBD2. This TCR derives from an adult with an advanced solid tumor such as melanoma, head and neck, liver or kidney cancer. The source material was CD4+ or CD8+ T cells sorted from blood, sampled in a trial of the OX40 agonist ivuxolimab. The CDR3 loop reads CASSTITGTSGGGNEQFF. CDR3 DNA sequence: TGTGCCAGCAGCACTATAACCGGGACTAGCGGAGGAGGCAATGAGCAGTTCTTC.